Included here is one TCR beta chain sequence, with context. Its antigen is currently unknown. The data are from a study of PD-L1 blockade in urothelial cancer. Study-wide background: Blood analysis was done at 3 weeks (second dose) and 6 weeks after treatment began. A median of approximately 140,000 T cells was found in the blood samples.

Clones were read by immunoSEQ multiplex PCR, and TCRdb kept only the in-frame ones, dropping some. Of around 130,000 clones listed, about four fifths were seen once; the top ten hold 3% to 4%. The study's findings and limits: Below-median TCR clonality that was measured in pretreatment blood predicted better survival. Expansion of tumor-associated blood clones at 3 weeks was greater in durable-benefit patients.

Time point reported: pretreatment peripheral blood. This specimen was PBMCs, taken around atezolizumab (anti-PD-L1) treatment. This receptor was identified in a man aged 50 or older with urothelial cancer.

The CDR3 loop is CASRRGPSTPDTQYF. The CDR3 DNA sequence: TGTGCCAGCAGGCGCGGGCCTAGCACCCCAGATACGCAGTATTTT. The chain carries TRBV5-4 and TRBJ2-3; D might be TRBD2 (5 bases). The CDR3 totals 15 residues. V was clipped by 5 bases and J by 4 bases, with 17 bases between them. Germline assignment: CDR1 SGHNT and CDR2 YYREEE (reference sequence).